In its sample, the clone carrying this T cell receptor (beta chain) was seen many times. The sample belongs to a study of Graves' ophthalmopathy and Graves' hyperthyroidism. Study in general: Peripheral blood was gathered at first diagnosis, ahead of any treatment whatsoever.

The germline V and J ends were trimmed by 4 bases and 8 bases, with 15 bases remaining between them. The germline gives CDR1 LGHNA, CDR2 YSLEER. The CDR3 length is 14 residues. Transcripts of RNA were the source for amplifying TCR beta CDR3 regions. HTBI primers were used in a first-round RT-PCR, which preceded a second-round multiplex PCR. TCRdb analysed the multiplex PCR reads with MiXCR anew, one entry per CDR3 protein. Here the sample spans tens of thousands of distinct CDR3 sequences, approximately 52% being singletons. This rearrangement joins TRBV4-3 to TRBJ1-5; D ambiguous. This receptor was taken from an adult woman with Graves' ophthalmopathy. Sequencing input: peripheral blood. The CDR3, as DNA: TGCGCCAGCAGCCGAGGATTGGTGGGAGAGCCCCAGCATTTT. Translated, it gives CASSRGLVGEPQHF.